This T cell receptor (beta chain) was sequenced in a study of cytomegalovirus exposure and HLA in healthy donors. Study-wide findings and caveats: The only immune exposure information that was available was CMV serostatus. Diagnosis of cytomegalovirus status made by the classifier reportedly showed high specificity and sensitivity. In an earlier analysis, most TCR beta V segments were productive about 90% or about 30% of the time.

Unrecorded immune exposure was likely among donors, who were nominally healthy when sampled. About this clone: Its matching antigen is unknown.

J was trimmed by 8 bases and V by 5 bases; bases with no gene match: 4. This CDR3 has 14 amino acids. Germline V lookup: CDR1 MRHNA, CDR2 SNTAGT. The PCR made use of 60 Vbeta and 13 Jbeta primers. TCRdb's table, derived via immunoSEQ multiplex PCR, lists solely in-frame clones and lacks some. The profile shows tens of thousands of clones, approximately 90% of them singletons. This clonotype was obtained from a boy aged 10-17 years in good health and CMV-seronegative. The sample was PBMCs. The chain carries TRBV6-4 and TRBJ2-1; TRBD2 agrees at 12 bases. For the CDR3, the DNA is TGTGCCAGCAGTCCTAGCGGGGGGGCGGATGAGCAGTTCTTC. It codes for CASSPSGGADEQFF.